This paragraph reports one T cell receptor beta chain. Its matching antigen is unknown. The protocol was immunoSEQ multiplex PCR, while the TCRdb copy is restricted to in-frame clones and leaves out a portion. In the table there are around 92,000 clones, approximately 80% of which are singletons. This sample is drawn from a study of cytotoxic CD8 clonotypes in ibrutinib-treated CLL. Study information: Of the patients, roughly 10 were relapsed/refractory, some 15 treatment-naive and 17 IGHV unmutated. Findings of the study overall: The study found baseline clonality above age-matched healthy donors, tracking circulating CD8+ T-cell counts. Clonality was higher at ibrutinib response and returned toward baseline at progression.

The CDR3 contains 15 residues. The germline V gene has CDR1 LNHDA and CDR2 SQIVND (reference sequence). The ends lost 1 base at V and 4 bases at J; junction bases unmatched: 6. J is TRBJ1-1 and V is TRBV19; 7 nucleotides align to TRBD1. The starting material was PBMCs, obtained after 24 months of ibrutinib treatment. This TCR was recovered from a human donor with chronic lymphocytic leukemia. As DNA, the CDR3 is TGTGCCAGTAGTATAGGAACAGGGGCAGGCACTGAAGCTTTCTTT. It yields the protein CASSIGTGAGTEAFF.